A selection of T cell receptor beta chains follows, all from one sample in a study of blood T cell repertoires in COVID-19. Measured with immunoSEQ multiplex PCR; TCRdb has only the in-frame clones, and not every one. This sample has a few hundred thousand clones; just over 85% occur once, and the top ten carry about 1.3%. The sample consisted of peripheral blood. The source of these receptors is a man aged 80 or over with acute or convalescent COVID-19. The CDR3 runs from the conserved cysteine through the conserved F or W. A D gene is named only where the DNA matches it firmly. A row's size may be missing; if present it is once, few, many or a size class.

CDR3nt: TGTGCCAGCTCAACCGGGAGCTCCTACGAGCAGTACTTC
CDR3aa: CASSTGSSYEQYF
abundance: .
d_gene: .
j_gene: TRBJ2-7
v_gene: TRBV18

CDR3nt: TGTGCCACCAGTGATCCTACAGGGCTTCGGTACACAGATACGCAGTATTTT
CDR3aa: CATSDPTGLRYTDTQYF
abundance: .
d_gene: .
j_gene: TRBJ2-3
v_gene: TRBV24-1

CDR3nt: TGTGCCAGCAGCCCCACTAGAGTCCAGGTCAATGAGCAGTTCTTC
CDR3aa: CASSPTRVQVNEQFF
abundance: few
d_gene: .
j_gene: TRBJ2-1
v_gene: TRBV11-1

CDR3nt: TGTGCCAGCAGACCCCTTGGGGGCCACACTGAAGCTTTCTTT
CDR3aa: CASRPLGGHTEAFF
abundance: .
d_gene: .
j_gene: TRBJ1-1
v_gene: TRBV27

CDR3nt: TGTGCCAGCAGCCAACCAGGAGGGAACACTGAAGCTTTCTTT
CDR3aa: CASSQPGGNTEAFF
abundance: .
d_gene: .
j_gene: TRBJ1-1
v_gene: TRBV3-1/TRBV3-2

CDR3nt: TGTGCCAGCACCGAAGGCCCGGAACAGGGGTATGAGCAGTTCTTC
CDR3aa: CASTEGPEQGYEQFF
abundance: once
d_gene: TRBD1
j_gene: TRBJ2-1
v_gene: TRBV6-5

CDR3nt: TGTGCCAGCATGCCCAGCGGGAGTGTCTACGAGCAGTACTTC
CDR3aa: CASMPSGSVYEQYF
abundance: .
d_gene: TRBD2
j_gene: TRBJ2-7
v_gene: TRBV6-5

CDR3nt: TGTGCCAGTAGTATCCGACAGGGGAGCGGCACTGAAGCTTTCTTT
CDR3aa: CASSIRQGSGTEAFF
abundance: once
d_gene: TRBD1
j_gene: TRBJ1-1
v_gene: TRBV19

CDR3nt: TGTGCCAGCAGTTTAGGGACTAGCGGGAGGGAGCAGTTCTTC
CDR3aa: CASSLGTSGREQFF
abundance: .
d_gene: TRBD2
j_gene: TRBJ2-1
v_gene: TRBV28

CDR3nt: TGTGCCAGCAGCGTTTTAGGGGGCCCTGAAGCTTTCTTT
CDR3aa: CASSVLGGPEAFF
abundance: .
d_gene: TRBD1
j_gene: TRBJ1-1
v_gene: TRBV9

CDR3nt: TGCGCCAGCAGCGGTTTACAGTGGGCAGGGACAAAAAACATTCAGTACTTC
CDR3aa: CASSGLQWAGTKNIQYF
abundance: once
d_gene: .
j_gene: TRBJ2-4
v_gene: TRBV5-1

CDR3nt: TGTGCCAGCAGCTTAGTATTGGGGGGGGCCGGCAATCAGCCCCAGCATTTT
CDR3aa: CASSLVLGGAGNQPQHF
abundance: .
d_gene: .
j_gene: TRBJ1-5
v_gene: TRBV7-2

CDR3nt: TGCAGTGCTAGTCGCGGGATCTCGGGGGACAATGAGCAGTTCTTC
CDR3aa: CSASRGISGDNEQFF
abundance: .
d_gene: .
j_gene: TRBJ2-1
v_gene: TRBV20-1

CDR3nt: TGCAGCGTTGAGGCTAGCGGGAGCTACGAGCAGTACTTC
CDR3aa: CSVEASGSYEQYF
abundance: .
d_gene: TRBD2
j_gene: TRBJ2-7
v_gene: TRBV29-1

CDR3nt: TGTGCCAGCAGCCAAGCCACTAGCGGGCTTCTCACAGATACGCAGTATTTT
CDR3aa: CASSQATSGLLTDTQYF
abundance: .
d_gene: TRBD2
j_gene: TRBJ2-3
v_gene: TRBV4-2

CDR3nt: TGTGCCAGCAGTGAAGCGGGGAAGGCCGGGGAGCTGTTTTTT
CDR3aa: CASSEAGKAGELFF
abundance: .
d_gene: .
j_gene: TRBJ2-2
v_gene: TRBV25-1

CDR3nt: TGTGCCAGCGTCCCGACAGGGGGAACTAATGAAAAACTGTTTTTT
CDR3aa: CASVPTGGTNEKLFF
abundance: .
d_gene: TRBD1
j_gene: TRBJ1-4
v_gene: TRBV7-9

CDR3nt: TGTGCCAGCACCCTAGGCGGGTTTAGCTCTGGAAACACCATATATTTT
CDR3aa: CASTLGGFSSGNTIYF
abundance: .
d_gene: .
j_gene: TRBJ1-3
v_gene: TRBV5-4

CDR3nt: TGTGCCAGCAGCGAGAGCGGGAGGGCCGGGAATGAGCAGTTCTTC
CDR3aa: CASSESGRAGNEQFF
abundance: once
d_gene: TRBD2
j_gene: TRBJ2-1
v_gene: TRBV9

CDR3nt: TGTGCCAGCACTCCTCTGAGGGACGGGGAGCTGTTTTTT
CDR3aa: CASTPLRDGELFF
abundance: .
d_gene: .
j_gene: TRBJ2-2
v_gene: TRBV6-5

CDR3nt: TGTGCCAGCAGCGTATCTTCACGGGTGGGCACTGAAGCTTTCTTT
CDR3aa: CASSVSSRVGTEAFF
abundance: .
d_gene: .
j_gene: TRBJ1-1
v_gene: TRBV9

CDR3nt: TGTGCCAGCAGCGTAGGGACAGGGAAGGATTCACCCCTCCACTTT
CDR3aa: CASSVGTGKDSPLHF
abundance: .
d_gene: TRBD1
j_gene: TRBJ1-6
v_gene: TRBV9

CDR3nt: TGTGCCACCCTCTTCCAGGGGGGTAGCACAGATACGCAGTATTTT
CDR3aa: CATLFQGGSTDTQYF
abundance: .
d_gene: .
j_gene: TRBJ2-3
v_gene: TRBV6-5

CDR3nt: TGCAGCGTTACCCCCCTGGGCCCCCAACTTGGAGATACGCAGTATTTT
CDR3aa: CSVTPLGPQLGDTQYF
abundance: few
d_gene: .
j_gene: TRBJ2-3
v_gene: TRBV29-1

CDR3nt: TGTGCCAGCAGCTTAACGGGGGGAGGGGCTTTCTTT
CDR3aa: CASSLTGGGAFF
abundance: .
d_gene: .
j_gene: TRBJ1-1
v_gene: TRBV7-9

CDR3nt: TGTGCCACCAGCCGGGACAGCTATGGCTACACCTTC
CDR3aa: CATSRDSYGYTF
abundance: .
d_gene: TRBD1
j_gene: TRBJ1-2
v_gene: TRBV15

CDR3nt: TGTGCCAGTAGTATGGGCAGGGTCGCCGGGGAGCTGTTTTTT
CDR3aa: CASSMGRVAGELFF
abundance: .
d_gene: .
j_gene: TRBJ2-2
v_gene: TRBV19

CDR3nt: TGTGCCAGCACCCCTTTACTAGCGGGTCCGGGAGAGCAGTACTTC
CDR3aa: CASTPLLAGPGEQYF
abundance: .
d_gene: TRBD2
j_gene: TRBJ2-7
v_gene: TRBV7-9

CDR3nt: TGTGCCACCAGCAGAGATAATCGACAGTGGAATGAAAAACTGTTTTTT
CDR3aa: CATSRDNRQWNEKLFF
abundance: .
d_gene: .
j_gene: TRBJ1-4
v_gene: TRBV15

CDR3nt: TGTGCCAGTACTCGGGGGTATAATCAGCCCCAGCATTTT
CDR3aa: CASTRGYNQPQHF
abundance: .
d_gene: .
j_gene: TRBJ1-5
v_gene: TRBV19

CDR3nt: TGCGCCAGCAGCTTACTGACAAACAATGAGCAGTTCTTC
CDR3aa: CASSLLTNNEQFF
abundance: once
d_gene: .
j_gene: TRBJ2-1
v_gene: TRBV5-1

CDR3nt: TGTGCCAGCAGCGTAATCGAGGGACAGGGGATCGGCTACACCTTC
CDR3aa: CASSVIEGQGIGYTF
abundance: once
d_gene: TRBD1
j_gene: TRBJ1-2
v_gene: TRBV14

CDR3nt: TGTGCCAGCAGCTTAGACTCGGGACTAGCGGGATGGGGCTACGAGCAGTACTTC
CDR3aa: CASSLDSGLAGWGYEQYF
abundance: .
d_gene: TRBD2
j_gene: TRBJ2-7
v_gene: TRBV11-2

CDR3nt: TGTGCCAGCAAGGAGACAGGGGAAGCTTTCTTT
CDR3aa: CASKETGEAFF
abundance: .
d_gene: TRBD1
j_gene: TRBJ1-1
v_gene: TRBV6-5

CDR3nt: TGTGCCAGCAGTCGTAGCGGGATAGAAGAGACCCAGTACTTC
CDR3aa: CASSRSGIEETQYF
abundance: .
d_gene: TRBD2
j_gene: TRBJ2-5
v_gene: TRBV6-2/TRBV6-3